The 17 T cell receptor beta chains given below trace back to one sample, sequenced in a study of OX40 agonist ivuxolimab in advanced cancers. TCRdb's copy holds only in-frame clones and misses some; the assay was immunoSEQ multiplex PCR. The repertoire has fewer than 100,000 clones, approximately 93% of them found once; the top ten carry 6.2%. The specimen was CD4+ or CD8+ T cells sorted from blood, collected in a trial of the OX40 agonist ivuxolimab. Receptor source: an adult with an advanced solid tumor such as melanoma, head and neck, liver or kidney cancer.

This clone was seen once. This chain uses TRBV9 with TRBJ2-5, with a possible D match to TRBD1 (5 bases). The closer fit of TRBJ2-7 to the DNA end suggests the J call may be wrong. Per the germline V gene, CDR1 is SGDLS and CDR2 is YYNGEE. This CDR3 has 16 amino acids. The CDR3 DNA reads TGTGCCAGCAGCGTTAGTTGGGGCAGGCCGCTCTACGAGCAGTACTTC. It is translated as CASSVSWGRPLYEQYF.

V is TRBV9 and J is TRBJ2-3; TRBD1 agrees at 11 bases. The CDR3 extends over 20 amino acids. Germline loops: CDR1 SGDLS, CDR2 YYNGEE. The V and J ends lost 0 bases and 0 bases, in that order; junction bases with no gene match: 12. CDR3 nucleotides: TGTGCCAGCAGCGTAGACGGTCGGACAGGGGGCTTTGGGAGCACAGATACGCAGTATTTT. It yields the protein CASSVDGRTGGFGSTDTQYF. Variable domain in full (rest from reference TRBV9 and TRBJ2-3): DSGVTQTPKHLITATGQRVTLRCSPRSGDLSVYWYQQSLDQGLQFLIQYYNGEERAKGNILERFSAQQFPDLHSELNLSSLELGDSALYFCASSVDGRTGGFGSTDTQYFGPGTRLTVL.

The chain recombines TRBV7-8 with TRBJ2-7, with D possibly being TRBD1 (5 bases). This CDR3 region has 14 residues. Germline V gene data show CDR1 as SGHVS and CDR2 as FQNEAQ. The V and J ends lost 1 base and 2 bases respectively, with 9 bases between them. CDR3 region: CASSLGGSTYEQYF. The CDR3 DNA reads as TGTGCCAGCAGCTTAGGGGGCTCAACCTACGAGCAGTACTTC.

The CDR3 protein is CSVVRGLGYNEQFF. The DNA of the CDR3 is TGCAGCGTTGTACGCGGACTCGGCTACAATGAGCAGTTCTTC. The chain carries TRBV29-1 and TRBJ2-1; perhaps TRBD2 as D (5 bases). V was pared by 4 bases and J by 3 bases, with 13 bases between. CDR3 size: 14 residues. CDR1 is SQVTM, CDR2 ANQGSEA, per germline.

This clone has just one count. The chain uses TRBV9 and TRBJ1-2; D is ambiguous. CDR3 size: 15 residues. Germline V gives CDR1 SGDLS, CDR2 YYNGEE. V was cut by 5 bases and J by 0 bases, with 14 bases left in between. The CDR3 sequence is CASRGKGIANYGYTF. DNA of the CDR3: TGTGCCAGCAGGGGGAAGGGAATAGCTAACTATGGCTACACCTTC.

The CDR3 DNA sequence: TGCGCCAGCAGCCAAGAATCCGACAGGACCTACGAGCAGTACTTC. Translation gives CASSQESDRTYEQYF. The chain carries TRBV4-3 and TRBJ2-7; D perhaps matches TRBD1 (6 bases). Between the trimmed V and J ends, which lost 0 bases and 2 bases, there was a span of 11 bases. The CDR3 consists of 15 residues. Germline V gene data show CDR1 as LGHNA and CDR2 as YSLEER.

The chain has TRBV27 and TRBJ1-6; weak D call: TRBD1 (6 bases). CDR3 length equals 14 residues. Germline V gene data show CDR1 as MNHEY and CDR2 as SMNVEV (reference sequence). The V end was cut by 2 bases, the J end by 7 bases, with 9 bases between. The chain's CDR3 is CASSLDRMNSPLHF. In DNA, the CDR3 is TGTGCCAGCAGTTTAGACAGGATGAATTCACCCCTCCACTTT.

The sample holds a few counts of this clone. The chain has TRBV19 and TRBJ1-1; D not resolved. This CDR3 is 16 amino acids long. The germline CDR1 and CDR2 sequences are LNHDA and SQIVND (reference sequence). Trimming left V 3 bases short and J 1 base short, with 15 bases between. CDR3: CASSIGSGSGNTEAFF. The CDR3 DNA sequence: TGTGCCAGTAGTATCGGTTCGGGGTCGGGGAACACTGAAGCTTTCTTT.

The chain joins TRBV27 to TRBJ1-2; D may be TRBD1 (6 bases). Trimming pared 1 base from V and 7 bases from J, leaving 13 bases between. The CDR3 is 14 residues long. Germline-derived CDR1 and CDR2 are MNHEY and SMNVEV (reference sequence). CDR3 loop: CASSLFLGAGGYTF. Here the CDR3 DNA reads TGTGCCAGCAGTTTATTTCTGGGGGCGGGTGGCTACACCTTC.

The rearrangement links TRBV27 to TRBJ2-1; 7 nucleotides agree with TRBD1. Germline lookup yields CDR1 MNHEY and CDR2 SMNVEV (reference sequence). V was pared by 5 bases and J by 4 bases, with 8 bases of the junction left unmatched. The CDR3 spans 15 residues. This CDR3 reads CASSIRDSQYNEQFF. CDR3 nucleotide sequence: TGTGCCAGCAGTATCCGGGACAGCCAGTACAATGAGCAGTTCTTC.

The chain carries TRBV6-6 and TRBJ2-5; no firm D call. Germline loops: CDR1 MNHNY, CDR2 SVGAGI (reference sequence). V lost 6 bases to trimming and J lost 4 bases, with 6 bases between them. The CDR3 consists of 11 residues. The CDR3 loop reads CASRLGETQYF. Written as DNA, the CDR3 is TGTGCCAGCAGGCTCGGAGAGACCCAGTACTTC.

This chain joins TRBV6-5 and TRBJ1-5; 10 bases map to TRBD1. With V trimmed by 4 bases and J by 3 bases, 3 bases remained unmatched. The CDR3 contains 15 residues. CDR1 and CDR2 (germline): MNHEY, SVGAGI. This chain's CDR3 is CASSWGTGVNQPQHF. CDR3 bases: TGTGCCAGCAGTTGGGGGACAGGGGTCAATCAGCCCCAGCATTTT.

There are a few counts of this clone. This chain's CDR3 is CASRPFQGPVMAFF. The CDR3 nucleotides read TGTGCCAGTAGACCGTTTCAGGGGCCAGTTATGGCTTTCTTT. The V and J genes are TRBV19 and TRBJ1-1; D may be TRBD1 (6 bases). V dropped 6 bases and J dropped 11 bases, with 22 bases sitting between them. The V gene's germline CDR1 is LNHDA and CDR2 SQIVND (reference sequence). CDR3 length equals 14 residues.

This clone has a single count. CDR3 amino acids: CASSSRDSLFTDTQYF. DNA for the CDR3: TGTGCCAGCAGCTCCCGGGACTCTCTGTTCACAGATACGCAGTATTTT. The chain employs TRBV5-4 and TRBJ2-3; a possible D gene is TRBD2 (6 bases). The CDR3 is made up of 16 amino acids. The V end lost 3 bases, the J end lost 2 bases, and 16 bases lay between the germline ends. The V gene's germline CDR1 is SGHNT and CDR2 YYREEE (reference sequence).

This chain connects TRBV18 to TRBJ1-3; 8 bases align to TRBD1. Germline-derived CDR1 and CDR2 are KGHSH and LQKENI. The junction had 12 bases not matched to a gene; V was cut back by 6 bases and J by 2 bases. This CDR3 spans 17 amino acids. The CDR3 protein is CASSQEDRGNTGNTIYF. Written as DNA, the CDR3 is TGTGCCAGCTCTCAAGAAGACAGGGGAAACACTGGAAACACCATATATTTT.

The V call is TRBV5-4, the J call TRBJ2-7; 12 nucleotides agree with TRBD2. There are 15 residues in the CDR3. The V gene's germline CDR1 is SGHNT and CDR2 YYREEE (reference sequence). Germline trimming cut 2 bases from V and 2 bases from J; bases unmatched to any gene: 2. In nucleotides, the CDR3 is TGTGCCAGCAGCTTCCGGACTAGCGGGACCTACGAGCAGTACTTC. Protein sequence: CASSFRTSGTYEQYF.

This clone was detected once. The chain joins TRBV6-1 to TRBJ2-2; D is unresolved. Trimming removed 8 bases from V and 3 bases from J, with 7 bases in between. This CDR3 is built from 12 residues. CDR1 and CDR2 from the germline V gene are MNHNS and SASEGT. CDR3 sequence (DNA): TGTGCCAGCCATCCCTACACCGGGGAGCTGTTTTTT. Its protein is CASHPYTGELFF.